The 10 T cell receptor beta chains below come from one sample, sequenced in a study of blood T cell repertoires in COVID-19 (dated by TCRdb to 2018 to 2020). Library method: the immunoSEQ multiplex PCR assay. The table was pulled from immuneACCESS by TCRdb, which kept in-frame rearrangements only. Such tables lose some clones; where checked, under half of the loss comes from unresolved V genes, and the rest has no known cause. The sample records some 110,000 clones, approximately 87% of which are singletons. The ten largest clones capture approximately 2.1% of the sample. The sequencing input was peripheral blood. The receptors derive from a man younger than 45 with acute or convalescent COVID-19.

V is TRBV19 and J is TRBJ2-5; weak D call: TRBD1 (6 bases). With 6 bases removed from V and 5 bases from J, the gap between germline ends came to 19 bases. CDR3 length equals 15 residues. In germline, CDR1 is LNHDA, CDR2 SQIVND (reference sequence). CDR3 sequence (DNA): TGTGCCAGTAGCTCCGGACAGAGGGGCGGTGAGACCCAGTACTTC. Amino acid sequence: CASSSGQRGGETQYF.

This chain connects TRBV19 to TRBJ2-7; no definite D call. The CDR3 length is 13 residues. Germline V gene data show CDR1 as LNHDA and CDR2 as SQIVND (reference sequence). V lost 2 bases and J 5 bases, leaving 10 bases between the germline ends. The CDR3 DNA sequence: TGTGCCAGTAGTATAAGGCAGGCCGACGAGCAGTACTTC. Translated, it gives CASSIRQADEQYF. Full variable domain (rest looked up from reference TRBV19 and TRBJ2-7): DGGITQSPKYLFRKEGQNVTLSCEQNLNHDAMYWYRQDPGQGLRLIYYSQIVNDFQKGDIAEGYSVSREKKESFPLTVTSAQKNPTAFYLCASSIRQADEQYFGPGTRLTVT.

The chain is built from TRBV6-5 and TRBJ1-2; D is uncertain. The CDR3 is 11 residues long. CDR1 is MNHEY, CDR2 SVGAGI, per germline. Trimming took off 3 bases at V and 8 bases at J, with 7 bases between the two ends. The CDR3 DNA is TGTGCCAGCAGTTATGAGGGCGGCTACACCTTC. Its translation is CASSYEGGYTF.

CDR3 nucleotide sequence: TGTGCCAGCAGGCCCCTCGGCGGGTCCGGGGAGCTGTTTTTT. Amino acid sequence: CASRPLGGSGELFF. V is TRBV3-1 (or the pseudogene TRBV3-2) and J is TRBJ2-2, with D possibly TRBD2 on 5 matching bases. Germline V gene lookup returns CDR1 LGHDT and CDR2 YNNKEL (reference sequence). Trimming stripped 6 bases from V and 6 bases from J, with 14 bases between. The CDR3 runs to 14 residues.

This clone has only one observation. The V gene is TRBV15, the J gene TRBJ1-2; D call uncertain. Germline V CDR1 and CDR2: LNHNV, YYDKDF (reference sequence). The CDR3 has 14 residues. Trimming took 3 bases from V and 3 from J, leaving 11 bases between them. CDR3 nucleotide sequence: TGTGCCACCAGCAGGACAAAAGAAGACTATGGCTACACCTTC. It yields the protein CATSRTKEDYGYTF.

V is TRBV20-1 and J is TRBJ2-1; 10 nucleotides match TRBD1. CDR3 length: 17 amino acids. Germline lookup yields CDR1 DFQATT and CDR2 SNEGSKA (reference sequence). Trimming cost V 3 bases and J 3 bases; bases outside gene matches: 11. Here the CDR3 DNA reads TGCAGTGCTAGTATTGCTAAGGGACAGGGGTTCTACAATGAGCAGTTCTTC. Translated: CSASIAKGQGFYNEQFF.

The chain is built from TRBV7-2 and TRBJ1-5; 7 bases agree with TRBD1. This CDR3 comprises 16 residues. With 6 bases clipped from V and 5 bases from J, the junction kept 13 bases outside the gene matches. The germline V gene has CDR1 SGHTA and CDR2 FQGNSA. This CDR3 is CASSRQIGTAHQPQHF. The CDR3 DNA is TGTGCCAGCAGTCGGCAAATAGGGACAGCTCATCAGCCCCAGCATTTT.

This clone was seen a single time. The chain couples TRBV6-5 to TRBJ2-1; TRBD2 is a possible D gene (6 bases). Germline V CDR1 and CDR2: MNHEY, SVGAGI. V was cut by 6 bases and J by 1 base, with 13 bases left in between. The CDR3 totals 15 residues. CDR3 nucleotides: TGTGCCAGCAGGCCCACCGGGACTTCCTACAATGAGCAGTTCTTC. It codes for CASRPTGTSYNEQFF.

The rearrangement links TRBV24-1 to TRBJ1-4; the D gene is possibly TRBD1 (5 bases). This CDR3 spans 14 amino acids. Germline CDR1 and CDR2: KGHDR and SFDVKD. The CDR3 loop is CATGRGATNEKLFF. The CDR3 region has the DNA TGTGCGACGGGACGGGGGGCAACTAATGAAAAACTGTTTTTT.

The CDR3, as DNA: TGTGCCAGCAGTTCCTCAGGGTCCTACGAGCAGTACGTC. Its translation: CASSSSGSYEQYV. The chain carries TRBV12-3 or TRBV12-4 and TRBJ2-7; D possibly corresponds to TRBD1 (5 bases). V was trimmed by 4 bases and J by 1 base, leaving 8 bases between them. The CDR3 has 13 amino acids.